The rows below give T cell receptor beta chains drawn from one sample of a study of tumor and adjacent non-tumor tissue in lung cancer. TCRdb redid the calling of the multiplex PCR reads with MiXCR, one entry per CDR3 protein. This table holds tens of thousands of distinct CDR3 sequences, approximately 82% found once. The sequencing sample was made of distant non-tumor lung tissue. Receptors were obtained from a man aged 65-85 years with non-small cell lung cancer. CDR3s include the opening cysteine and the closing phenylalanine or tryptophan. The D gene is left open where the match is weak. The size entry is marked missing in some rows and otherwise reads once, few, many or a size class.

>TRBJ1-5|.|TRBV6-2/TRBV6-3|.
TGTGCCAGCGGCAGGGCGGGGGCAGAGCAGCCCCAGCATTTT
CASGRAGAEQPQHF
>TRBJ2-5|.|TRBV7-9|few
TGTGCCAGCAGCTACCCGGGTAGTACGAAAGAGACACAGTACTTC
CASSYPGSTKETQYF
>TRBJ2-3|TRBD2|TRBV20-1|few
TGCAGTGCTAAGCGGGGGAAGTCGACAGATACGCAGTATTTT
CSAKRGKSTDTQYF
>TRBJ2-5|.|TRBV11-1|.
TGTGCCAATGCGTCATGGGTTTCGGAGACCCAGTACTTC
CANASWVSETQYF
>TRBJ1-2|.|TRBV20-1|.
TGCAGTGCTAGAATTCAGGATAGGTATGGCTACACCTTC
CSARIQDRYGYTF
>TRBJ2-7|.|TRBV11-3|.
TGTGCCAGCAGCATAGGGGTTTCCTACGAGCATTACTTC
CASSIGVSYEHYF
>TRBJ1-2|TRBD1|TRBV6-2/TRBV6-3|.
TGTGTCAACAGTTACTCCGCCAGGGGGGATGGCTACACCTTC
CVNSYSARGDGYTF
>TRBJ2-4|.|TRBV6-6|many
TGTGCCAGCAGAGGGACTAAAAACATTCAGTACTTC
CASRGTKNIQYF
>TRBJ2-1|.|TRBV10-3|.
TGTGCCACCATGGAATGGGACTCCTACAATGAGCAGTTCTTC
CATMEWDSYNEQFF
>TRBJ2-5|.|TRBV7-9|.
TGTGCCAGCAGTTGGGACGGGGTAGAAGAGACCCAGTACTTC
CASSWDGVEETQYF
>TRBJ2-2|.|TRBV20-1|.
TGCAGTGCTCCGGAGGACTGGAACACCGGGGAGCTGTTTTTT
CSAPEDWNTGELFF
>TRBJ1-6|TRBD1|TRBV28|.
TGTGCCAGCAGTTCCCCCGGGACAGTGTTTGGTTCACCACTCCACTTT
CASSSPGTVFGSPLHF